Presented here are 15 T cell receptor beta chains from one specimen sequenced in a study of blood T cell repertoires in COVID-19 (dated by TCRdb to the early 2020s). Library preparation was by the immunoSEQ multiplex PCR assay. Held by TCRdb, this immuneACCESS table contains in-frame sequences only and omits some clones. Under half of the omission traces to an unresolved V gene where checked; the cause of the rest is unknown. This sample holds around 260,000 clones; approximately 87% were observed only once. The top ten constitute roughly 2.5% of the sample. The specimen sequenced was peripheral blood. All receptors come from a woman in her fifties or sixties with acute or convalescent COVID-19.

The V and J genes are TRBV9 and TRBJ2-1, with D unclear. The CDR3 length is 15 residues. V was pared by 0 bases and J by 3 bases, with 10 bases between. The germline gives CDR1 SGDLS, CDR2 YYNGEE. The CDR3 protein is CASSVENGIYNEQFF. Here the CDR3 DNA reads TGTGCCAGCAGCGTAGAGAACGGTATCTACAATGAGCAGTTCTTC.

This rearrangement joins TRBV10-3 to TRBJ2-7; D is possibly TRBD2 (6 bases). This CDR3 comprises 14 residues. The germline CDR1 and CDR2 sequences are ENHRY and SYGVKD. Trimming took off 5 bases at V and 2 bases at J, with 13 bases between the two ends. CDR3 sequence: CAISPPREPYEQYF. The CDR3 DNA is TGTGCCATCAGTCCCCCCCGGGAGCCCTACGAGCAGTACTTC.

This chain links TRBV2 with TRBJ1-1; a weak D match, TRBD1 (5 bases). With 6 bases removed from V and 3 bases from J, the gap between germline ends came to 14 bases. The germline gives CDR1 SNHLY, CDR2 FYNNEI. This CDR3 comprises 14 residues. CDR3 DNA: TGTGCCAGCAGCCCCAGGGATACCGACACTGAAGCTTTCTTT. This codes for CASSPRDTDTEAFF.

The V gene is TRBV24-1, the J gene TRBJ1-6; no definite D call. The CDR3 has 11 amino acids. Germline assignment: CDR1 KGHDR and CDR2 SFDVKD. Between the trimmed V and J ends, which lost 12 bases and 10 bases, there was a span of 12 bases. The CDR3 DNA reads TGTGCCCCCTACCTCTTCTCACCCCTCCACTTT. Amino acids: CAPYLFSPLHF.

This clone has a single count. The chain couples TRBV27 to TRBJ2-1, with TRBD1 matching over 11 bases. Germline CDR1 and CDR2: MNHEY and SMNVEV (reference sequence). The junction had 7 bases not matched to a gene; V was cut back by 7 bases and J by 8 bases. This CDR3 is built from 14 residues. CDR3 sequence: CASKGGQGADEQFF. In DNA, the CDR3 is TGTGCCAGCAAGGGAGGACAGGGGGCCGATGAGCAGTTCTTC.

The chain couples TRBV6-5 to TRBJ1-2; 7 nucleotides match TRBD1. This CDR3 comprises 14 residues. With 7 bases clipped from V and 8 bases from J, the junction kept 13 bases outside the gene matches. From germline, CDR1 is MNHEY and CDR2 SVGAGI. Written as DNA, the CDR3 is TGTGCCAGCAATTCAGAGGCTACAGGGGTCGGCTACACCTTC. This sequence encodes CASNSEATGVGYTF.

This chain links TRBV27 with TRBJ1-4; 8 nucleotides agree with TRBD1. The CDR3 consists of 15 residues. J lost 7 bases, V lost 6 bases, and 10 bases had no gene match. Germline lookup yields CDR1 MNHEY and CDR2 SMNVEV (reference sequence). The CDR3 sequence: CASRRVGTGSEKLFF. The CDR3 DNA follows: TGTGCCAGCAGGAGGGTTGGGACAGGTAGTGAAAAACTGTTTTTT.

Written as DNA, the CDR3 is TGTGCCAGCAGCTTAACACTAGCGTCGAGCTCCTACAATGAGCAGTTCTTC. This translates into CASSLTLASSSYNEQFF. The chain uses TRBV11-2 and TRBJ2-1; 7 bases align to TRBD2. The length of the CDR3 is 17 residues. Germline trimming cut 2 bases from V and 0 bases from J; bases unmatched to any gene: 7. CDR1 is SGHAT, CDR2 FQNNGV, per germline.

The chain combines TRBV5-1 with TRBJ1-5, with 9 bases lining up with TRBD1. Losses at the gene ends were 2 bases for V and 4 bases for J; bases not matched to a gene: 1. CDR1 is SGHRS and CDR2 is YFSETQ in the germline V gene. The CDR3 contains 14 residues. In DNA form, the CDR3 reads TGCGCCAGCAGCTTCGGGACAGGGAATCAGCCCCAGCATTTT. It is translated as CASSFGTGNQPQHF. Full variable domain (rest looked up from reference TRBV5-1 and TRBJ1-5): KAGVTQTPRYLIKTRGQQVTLSCSPISGHRSVSWYQQTPGQGLQFLFEYFSETQRNKGNFPGRFSGRQFSNSRSEMNVSTLELGDSALYLCASSFGTGNQPQHFGDGTRLSIL.

The rearrangement links TRBV4-1 to TRBJ2-7; 13 nucleotides line up with TRBD2. V was clipped by 0 bases and J by 6 bases; unmatched bases: 8. CDR3 length: 17 amino acids. Germline lookup yields CDR1 MGHRA and CDR2 YSYEKL. The CDR3 protein is CASSQEFRRLAGGEQYF. The CDR3 DNA reads TGCGCCAGCAGCCAAGAGTTCCGACGACTAGCGGGAGGCGAGCAGTACTTC.

In DNA, the CDR3 is TGTGCCAGTACCGACAGGACAGGCGCCACCGGGGAGCTGTTTTTT. It yields the protein CASTDRTGATGELFF. This chain uses TRBV19 with TRBJ2-2; TRBD1 aligns across 7 bases. CDR1 and CDR2 (germline): LNHDA, SQIVND (reference sequence). The trim removed 7 bases at V and 4 bases at J, leaving 9 bases unmatched. The length of the CDR3 is 15 residues.

Of note for this clone: The DNA is left out, because the CDR3 cannot be placed on it with certainty; the CDR3 is given as TCRdb lists it. The chain carries TRBV28 and TRBJ1-5; whether TRBD1, the table's D call, matches the DNA was not checked. CDR1 MDHEN and CDR2 SYDVKM come from the germline V gene. The CDR3 has 15 residues if both end residues are counted. The CDR3 sequence: CASSFFGQLNQPQHF.

The CDR3 DNA sequence: TGTGCCAGCAGCCAAGAGGGCTCGAATTCACCCCTCCACTTT. Translating gives CASSQEGSNSPLHF. The V call is TRBV4-2, the J call TRBJ1-6, with D uncertain. The CDR3 is 14 residues long. Germline CDR1 LGHNA, CDR2 YNFKEQ. Trimming stripped 0 bases from V and 7 bases from J, with 7 bases between.

This CDR3 is CASSYLQGLAYEQYF. The DNA for the CDR3 is TGTGCCAGCAGTTACCTGCAGGGGTTGGCCTACGAGCAGTACTTC. V is TRBV27 and J is TRBJ2-7; the D gene is possibly TRBD1 (6 bases). Trimming took off 4 bases at V and 2 bases at J, with 15 bases between the two ends. The CDR3 contains 15 residues. Germline V gene lookup returns CDR1 MNHEY and CDR2 SMNVEV (reference sequence).

About this clone: Other DNA sequences in this specimen translate into the identical CDR3. This rearrangement joins TRBV5-1 to TRBJ2-2; D gene uncertain. Trimming shortened V by 3 bases and J by 0 bases, and 3 bases separated the two germline ends. CDR1 and CDR2 (germline): SGHRS, YFSETQ. The CDR3 contains 13 residues. CDR3 sequence reads: CASSSSNTGELFF. The CDR3, as DNA: TGCGCCAGCAGCTCGTCGAACACCGGGGAGCTGTTTTTT. The variable domain in full, completed from reference TRBV5-1 and TRBJ2-2, reads KAGVTQTPRYLIKTRGQQVTLSCSPISGHRSVSWYQQTPGQGLQFLFEYFSETQRNKGNFPGRFSGRQFSNSRSEMNVSTLELGDSALYLCASSSSNTGELFFGEGSRLTVL.